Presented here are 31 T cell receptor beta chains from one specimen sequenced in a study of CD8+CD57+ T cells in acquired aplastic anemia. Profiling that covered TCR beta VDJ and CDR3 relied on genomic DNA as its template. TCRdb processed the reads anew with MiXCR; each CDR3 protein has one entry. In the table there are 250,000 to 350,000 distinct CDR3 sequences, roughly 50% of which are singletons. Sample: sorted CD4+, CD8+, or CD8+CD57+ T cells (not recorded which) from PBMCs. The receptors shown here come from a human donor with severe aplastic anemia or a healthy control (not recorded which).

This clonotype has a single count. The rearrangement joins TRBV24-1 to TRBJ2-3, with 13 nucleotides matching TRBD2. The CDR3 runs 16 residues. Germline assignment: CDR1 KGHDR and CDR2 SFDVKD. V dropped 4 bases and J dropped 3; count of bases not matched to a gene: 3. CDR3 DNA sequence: TGTGCCACCAGTGAACGGACTAGCGGGGGAACAGATACGCAGTATTTT. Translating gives CATSERTSGGTDTQYF.

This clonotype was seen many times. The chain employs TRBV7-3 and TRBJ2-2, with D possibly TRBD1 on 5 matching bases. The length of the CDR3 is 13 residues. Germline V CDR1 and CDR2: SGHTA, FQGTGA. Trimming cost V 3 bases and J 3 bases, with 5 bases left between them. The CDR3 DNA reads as TGTGCCAGCAGCTTCAGGGACACCGGGGAGCTGTTTTTT. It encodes CASSFRDTGELFF.

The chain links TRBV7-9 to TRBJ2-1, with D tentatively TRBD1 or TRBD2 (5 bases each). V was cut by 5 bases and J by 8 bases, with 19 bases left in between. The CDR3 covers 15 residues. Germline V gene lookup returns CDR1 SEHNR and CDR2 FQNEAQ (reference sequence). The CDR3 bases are TGTGCCAGCAGCACGGCCGGGGCCCTCGGAGATGAGCAGTTCTTC. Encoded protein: CASSTAGALGDEQFF.

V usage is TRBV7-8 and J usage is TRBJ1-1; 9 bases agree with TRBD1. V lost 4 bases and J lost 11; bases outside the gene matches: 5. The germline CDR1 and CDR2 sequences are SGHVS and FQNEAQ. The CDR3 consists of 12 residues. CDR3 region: CASSWGQGPAFF. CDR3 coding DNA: TGTGCCAGCAGCTGGGGACAGGGCCCGGCTTTCTTT. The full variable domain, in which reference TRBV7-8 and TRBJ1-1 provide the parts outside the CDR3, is GAGVSQSPRYKVAKRGQDVALRCDPISGHVSLFWYQQALGQGPEFLTYFQNEAQLDKSGLPSDRFFAERPEGSVSTLKIQRTQQEDSAVYLCASSWGQGPAFFGQGTRLTVV.

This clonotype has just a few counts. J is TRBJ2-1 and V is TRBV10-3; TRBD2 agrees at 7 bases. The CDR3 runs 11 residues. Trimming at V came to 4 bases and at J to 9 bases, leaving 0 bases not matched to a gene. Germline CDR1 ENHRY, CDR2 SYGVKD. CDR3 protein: CAISGGSEQFF. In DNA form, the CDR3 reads TGTGCCATCAGTGGCGGGAGTGAGCAGTTCTTC.

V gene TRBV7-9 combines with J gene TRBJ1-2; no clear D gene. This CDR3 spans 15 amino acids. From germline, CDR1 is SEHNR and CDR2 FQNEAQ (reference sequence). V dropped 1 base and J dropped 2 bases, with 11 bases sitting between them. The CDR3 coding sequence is TGTGCCAGCAGCTTAGGGGCAGGAGCAAACTATGGCTACACCTTC. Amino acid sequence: CASSLGAGANYGYTF.

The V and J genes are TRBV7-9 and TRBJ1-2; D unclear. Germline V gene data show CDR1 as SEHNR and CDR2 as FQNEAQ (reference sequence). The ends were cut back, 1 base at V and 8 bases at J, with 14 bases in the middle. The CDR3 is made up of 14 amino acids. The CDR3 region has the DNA TGTGCCAGCAGCTTAGGGAGAGCCACAGTGGGCTACACCTTC. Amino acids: CASSLGRATVGYTF.

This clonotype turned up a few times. DNA of the CDR3: TGTGCCAGCACTCCCCCGGACAGAACCTACGAGCAGTACTTC. Protein sequence: CASTPPDRTYEQYF. This chain uses TRBV7-8 with TRBJ2-7, with D possibly matching TRBD1 (6 bases). Trimming removed 7 bases from V and 2 bases from J, with 15 bases in between. The CDR3 is made up of 14 amino acids. CDR1 and CDR2 (germline): SGHVS, FQNEAQ.

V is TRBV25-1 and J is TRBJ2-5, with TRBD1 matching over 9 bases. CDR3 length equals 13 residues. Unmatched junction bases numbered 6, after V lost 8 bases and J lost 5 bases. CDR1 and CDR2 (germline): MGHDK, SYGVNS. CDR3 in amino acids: CASGMDRGETQYF. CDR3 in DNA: TGTGCCAGCGGCATGGACAGGGGTGAGACCCAGTACTTC.

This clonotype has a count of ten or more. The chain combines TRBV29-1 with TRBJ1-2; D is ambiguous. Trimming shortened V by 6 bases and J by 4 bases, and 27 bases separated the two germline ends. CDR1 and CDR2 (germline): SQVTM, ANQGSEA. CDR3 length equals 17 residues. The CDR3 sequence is CSVENHGRVVIIYGYTF. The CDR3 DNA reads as TGCAGCGTCGAAAATCACGGGAGGGTAGTTATAATCTATGGCTACACCTTC.

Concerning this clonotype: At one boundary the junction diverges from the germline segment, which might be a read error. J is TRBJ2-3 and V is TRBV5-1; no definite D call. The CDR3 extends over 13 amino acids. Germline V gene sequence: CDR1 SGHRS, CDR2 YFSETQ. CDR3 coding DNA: TGCGCCAGCAGCTTGGGGTTCACAGATGCGCAGTATTTT. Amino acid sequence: CASSLGFTDAQYF.

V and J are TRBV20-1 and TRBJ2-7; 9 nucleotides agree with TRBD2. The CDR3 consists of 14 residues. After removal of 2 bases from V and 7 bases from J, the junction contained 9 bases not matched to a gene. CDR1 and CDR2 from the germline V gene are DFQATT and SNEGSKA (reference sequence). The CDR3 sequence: CSARNGGGAREQYF. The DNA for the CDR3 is TGCAGTGCTAGAAACGGCGGGGGGGCACGGGAGCAGTACTTC.

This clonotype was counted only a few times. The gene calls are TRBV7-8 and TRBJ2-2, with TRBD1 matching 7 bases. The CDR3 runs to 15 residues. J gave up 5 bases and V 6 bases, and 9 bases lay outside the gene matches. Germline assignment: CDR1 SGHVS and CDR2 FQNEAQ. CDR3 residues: CASSTGTGETGELFF. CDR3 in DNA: TGTGCCAGCAGTACCGGAACAGGGGAGACCGGGGAGCTGTTTTTT.

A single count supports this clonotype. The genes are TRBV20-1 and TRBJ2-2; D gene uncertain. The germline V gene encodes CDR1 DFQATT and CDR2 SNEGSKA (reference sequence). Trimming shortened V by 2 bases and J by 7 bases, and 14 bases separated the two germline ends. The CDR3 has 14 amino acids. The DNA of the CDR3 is TGCAGTGCTAGATACCTAGACACGGGCGGGGAGCTGTTTTTT. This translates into CSARYLDTGGELFF.

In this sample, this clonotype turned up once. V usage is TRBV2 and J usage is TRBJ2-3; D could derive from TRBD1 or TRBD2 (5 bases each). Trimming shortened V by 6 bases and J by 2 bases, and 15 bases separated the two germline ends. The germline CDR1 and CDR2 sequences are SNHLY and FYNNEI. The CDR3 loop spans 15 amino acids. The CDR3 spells CASSASGRYTDTQYF. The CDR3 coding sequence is TGTGCCAGCAGCGCTTCGGGACGCTACACAGATACGCAGTATTTT.

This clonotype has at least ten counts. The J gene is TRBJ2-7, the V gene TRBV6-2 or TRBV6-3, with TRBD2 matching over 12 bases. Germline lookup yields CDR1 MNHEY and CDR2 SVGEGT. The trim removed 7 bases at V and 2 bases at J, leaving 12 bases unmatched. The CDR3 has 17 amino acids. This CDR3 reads CASISLAGGRHAYEQYF. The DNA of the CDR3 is TGTGCCAGCATCTCACTAGCGGGGGGACGCCATGCCTACGAGCAGTACTTC.

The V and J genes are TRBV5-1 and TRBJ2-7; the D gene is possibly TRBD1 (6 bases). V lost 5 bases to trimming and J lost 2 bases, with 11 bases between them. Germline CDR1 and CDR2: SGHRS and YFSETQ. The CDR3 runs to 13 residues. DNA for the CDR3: TGCGCCAGCAGTTACGACAGGACCTACGAGCAGTACTTC. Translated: CASSYDRTYEQYF.

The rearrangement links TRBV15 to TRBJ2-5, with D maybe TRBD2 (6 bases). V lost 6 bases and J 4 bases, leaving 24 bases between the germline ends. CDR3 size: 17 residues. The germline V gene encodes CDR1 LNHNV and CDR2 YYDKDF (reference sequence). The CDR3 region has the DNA TGTGCCACCAGAAAGGACCCGGAGGGGTCCAACGGAGAGACCCAGTACTTC. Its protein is CATRKDPEGSNGETQYF.

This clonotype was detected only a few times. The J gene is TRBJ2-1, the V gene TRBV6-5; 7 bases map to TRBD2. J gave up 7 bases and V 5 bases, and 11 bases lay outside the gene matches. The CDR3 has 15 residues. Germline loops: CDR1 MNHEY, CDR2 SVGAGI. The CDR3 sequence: CASSPGLTRVNEQFF. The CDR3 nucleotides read TGTGCCAGCAGTCCGGGACTAACGAGGGTGAATGAGCAGTTCTTC.

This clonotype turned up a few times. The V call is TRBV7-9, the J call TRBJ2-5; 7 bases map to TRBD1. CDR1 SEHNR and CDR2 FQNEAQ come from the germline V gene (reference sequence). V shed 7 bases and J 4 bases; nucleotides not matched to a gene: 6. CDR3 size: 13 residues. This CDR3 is CASTDRVGETQYF. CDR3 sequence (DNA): TGTGCCAGCACCGACAGGGTTGGAGAGACCCAGTACTTC.

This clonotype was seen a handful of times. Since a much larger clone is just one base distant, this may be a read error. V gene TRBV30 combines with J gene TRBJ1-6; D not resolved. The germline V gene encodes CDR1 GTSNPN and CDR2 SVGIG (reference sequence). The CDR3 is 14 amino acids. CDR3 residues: CAWSVTVGNSPIHF. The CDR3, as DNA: TGTGCCTGGAGTGTTACGGTGGGTAATTCACCCATCCACTTT.

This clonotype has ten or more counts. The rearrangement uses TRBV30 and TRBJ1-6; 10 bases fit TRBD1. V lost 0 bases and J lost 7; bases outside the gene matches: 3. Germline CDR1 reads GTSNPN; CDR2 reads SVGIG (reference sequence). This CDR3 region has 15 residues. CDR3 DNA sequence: TGTGCCTGGAGTGTCGGGACAGGGGAGAATTCACCCCTCCACTTT. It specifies CAWSVGTGENSPLHF.

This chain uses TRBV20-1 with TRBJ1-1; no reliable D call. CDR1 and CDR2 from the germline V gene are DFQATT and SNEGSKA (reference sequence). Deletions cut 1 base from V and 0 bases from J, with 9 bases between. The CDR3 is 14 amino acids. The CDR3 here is CSARGRRMNTEAFF. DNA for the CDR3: TGCAGTGCTAGAGGGCGGAGAATGAACACTGAAGCTTTCTTT.

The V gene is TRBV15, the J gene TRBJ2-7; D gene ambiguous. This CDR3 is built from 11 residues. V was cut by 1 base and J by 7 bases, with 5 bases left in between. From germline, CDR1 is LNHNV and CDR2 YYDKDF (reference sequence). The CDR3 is CATSRGREQYF. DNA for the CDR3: TGTGCCACCAGCAGAGGGAGAGAGCAGTACTTC.

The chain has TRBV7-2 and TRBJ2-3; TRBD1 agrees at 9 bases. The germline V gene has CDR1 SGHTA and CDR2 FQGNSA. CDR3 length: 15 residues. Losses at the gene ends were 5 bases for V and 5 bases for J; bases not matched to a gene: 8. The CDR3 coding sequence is TGTGCCAGCAGCCCCTCGACAGGGGGTCGAGATACGCAGTATTTT. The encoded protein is CASSPSTGGRDTQYF.

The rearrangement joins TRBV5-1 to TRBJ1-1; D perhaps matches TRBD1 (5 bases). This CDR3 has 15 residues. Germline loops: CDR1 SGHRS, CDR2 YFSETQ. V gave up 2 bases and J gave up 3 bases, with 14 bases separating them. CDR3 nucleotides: TGCGCCAGCAGCTTTGCGGGGGGAACGCACACTGAAGCTTTCTTT. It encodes CASSFAGGTHTEAFF. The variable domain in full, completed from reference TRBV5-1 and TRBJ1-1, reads KAGVTQTPRYLIKTRGQQVTLSCSPISGHRSVSWYQQTPGQGLQFLFEYFSETQRNKGNFPGRFSGRQFSNSRSEMNVSTLELGDSALYLCASSFAGGTHTEAFFGQGTRLTVV.

This CDR3 is CSAGRGNTEAFF. The CDR3 coding sequence is TGCAGTGCCGGCAGGGGCAACACTGAAGCTTTCTTT. The gene calls are TRBV20-1 and TRBJ1-1, with D possibly TRBD1 on 6 matching bases. V was trimmed by 6 bases and J by 2 bases, leaving 10 bases between them. CDR1 and CDR2 (germline): DFQATT, SNEGSKA (reference sequence). The CDR3 totals 12 residues.

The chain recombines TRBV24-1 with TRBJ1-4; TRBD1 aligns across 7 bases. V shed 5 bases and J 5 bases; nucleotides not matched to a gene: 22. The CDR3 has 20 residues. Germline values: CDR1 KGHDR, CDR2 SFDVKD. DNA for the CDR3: TGTGCCACCAGTGTTGTTTGTACAGGGGACTTCGGACAGCTCAATGAAAAACTGTTTTTT. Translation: CATSVVCTGDFGQLNEKLFF.

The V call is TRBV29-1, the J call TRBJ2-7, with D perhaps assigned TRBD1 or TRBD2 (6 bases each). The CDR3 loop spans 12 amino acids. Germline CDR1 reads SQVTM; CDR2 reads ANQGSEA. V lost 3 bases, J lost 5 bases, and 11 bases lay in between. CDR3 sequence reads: CSVEAGGDEQYF. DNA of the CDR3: TGCAGCGTTGAGGCCGGGGGCGACGAGCAGTACTTC.

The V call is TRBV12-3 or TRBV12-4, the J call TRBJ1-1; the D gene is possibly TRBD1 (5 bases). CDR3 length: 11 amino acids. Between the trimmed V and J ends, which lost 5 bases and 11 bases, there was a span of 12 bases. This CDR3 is CASSGDGEAFF. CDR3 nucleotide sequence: TGTGCCAGCAGTGGGGACGGTGAGGCTTTCTTT.

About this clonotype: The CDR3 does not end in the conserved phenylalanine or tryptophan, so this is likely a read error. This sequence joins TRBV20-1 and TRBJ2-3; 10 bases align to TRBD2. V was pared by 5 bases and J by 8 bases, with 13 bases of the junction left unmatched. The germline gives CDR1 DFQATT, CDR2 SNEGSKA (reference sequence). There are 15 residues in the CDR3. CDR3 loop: CSARLASGGSATQYL. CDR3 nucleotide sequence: TGCAGTGCTCGCCTGGCTAGCGGGGGTTCAGCTACGCAGTATCTT.